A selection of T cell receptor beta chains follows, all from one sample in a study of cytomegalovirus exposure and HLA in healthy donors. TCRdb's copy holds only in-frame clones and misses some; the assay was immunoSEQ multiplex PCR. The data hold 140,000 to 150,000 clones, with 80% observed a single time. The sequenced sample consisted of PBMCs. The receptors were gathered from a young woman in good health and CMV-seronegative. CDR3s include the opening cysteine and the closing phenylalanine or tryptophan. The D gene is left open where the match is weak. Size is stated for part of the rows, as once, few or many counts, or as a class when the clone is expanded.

CDR3aa: CASSGLAGPPETQYF; CDR3nt: TGTGCCAGCAGCGGACTAGCGGGGCCTCCAGAGACCCAGTACTTC; d_gene: TRBD2; j_gene: TRBJ2-5; abundance: .; v_gene: TRBV5-6
CDR3aa: CASSEFGLAGRDTQYF; CDR3nt: TGTGCCAGCAGTGAATTCGGGCTAGCGGGAAGAGATACGCAGTATTTT; d_gene: TRBD2; j_gene: TRBJ2-3; abundance: once; v_gene: TRBV25-1
CDR3aa: CASSPGTSGRTDTQYF; CDR3nt: TGTGCCAGCAGTCCCGGGACTAGCGGACGCACAGATACGCAGTATTTT; d_gene: TRBD2; j_gene: TRBJ2-3; abundance: .; v_gene: TRBV28
CDR3aa: CASSAAQAAGGSLSTDTQYF; CDR3nt: TGTGCCAGCAGCGCAGCTCAAGCGGCGGGAGGGTCATTAAGCACAGATACGCAGTATTTT; d_gene: TRBD2; j_gene: TRBJ2-3; abundance: .; v_gene: TRBV9
CDR3aa: CAISESERTEQYF; CDR3nt: TGTGCCATCAGTGAGTCAGAGCGTACCGAGCAGTACTTC; d_gene: .; j_gene: TRBJ2-7; abundance: .; v_gene: TRBV10-3
CDR3aa: CAWRASDREDSPLHF; CDR3nt: TGTGCCTGGAGAGCCTCTGACAGGGAAGATTCACCCCTCCACTTT; d_gene: TRBD1; j_gene: TRBJ1-6; abundance: .; v_gene: TRBV30
CDR3aa: CASSQGLRGCGYTF; CDR3nt: TGCGCCAGCAGCCAAGGTCTCAGGGGATGCGGCTACACCTTC; d_gene: .; j_gene: TRBJ1-2; abundance: .; v_gene: TRBV4-1
CDR3aa: CASSDKLAVGEQYF; CDR3nt: TGTGCCAGCAGTGATAAGTTAGCGGTCGGCGAGCAGTACTTC; d_gene: .; j_gene: TRBJ2-7; abundance: .; v_gene: TRBV2
CDR3aa: CASSLGGGQPQHF; CDR3nt: TGCGCCAGCAGCTTGGGGGGCGGTCAGCCCCAGCATTTT; d_gene: .; j_gene: TRBJ1-5; abundance: few; v_gene: TRBV5-1
CDR3aa: CASSEAHRGPYEQYF; CDR3nt: TGTGCCAGCAGTGAAGCTCACAGGGGGCCCTACGAGCAGTACTTC; d_gene: TRBD1; j_gene: TRBJ2-7; abundance: .; v_gene: TRBV2
CDR3aa: CASSEMIGTGTYEQYF; CDR3nt: TGTGCCAGCAGTGAAATGATTGGGACAGGGACCTACGAGCAGTACTTC; d_gene: TRBD1; j_gene: TRBJ2-7; abundance: .; v_gene: TRBV6-1
CDR3aa: CASSVEGRAGTSATQYF; CDR3nt: TGTGCCAGCAGCGTAGAGGGGAGGGCTGGGACTAGCGCGACCCAGTACTTC; d_gene: TRBD2; j_gene: TRBJ2-5; abundance: .; v_gene: TRBV9
CDR3aa: CASSAVGSTDTQYF; CDR3nt: TGTGCCAGCAGCGCGGTCGGTAGCACAGATACGCAGTATTTT; d_gene: .; j_gene: TRBJ2-3; abundance: once; v_gene: TRBV5-6